The 21 T cell receptor beta chains in this list originate from one sample, sequenced in a study of cytomegalovirus exposure and HLA in healthy donors. Clones were sequenced by immunoSEQ multiplex PCR, and TCRdb holds only the in-frame ones, with some missing. The sample holds about 130,000 clones; nearly 90% are singletons and the top ten take about 3.5%. The material sequenced was PBMCs. The source of these receptors is a man aged 25 to 40 in good health and CMV-seronegative.

The chain joins TRBV7-2 to TRBJ2-1; D is unresolved. In germline, CDR1 is SGHTA, CDR2 FQGNSA. Trimming cost V 1 base and J 4 bases, with 14 bases left between them. This CDR3 spans 16 amino acids. In DNA form, the CDR3 reads TGTGCCAGCAGCTTAGACGGGTCGTTCGTTTACAATGAGCAGTTCTTC. This sequence encodes CASSLDGSFVYNEQFF.

CDR3 sequence reads: CASSSGNSYEQYF. The DNA of the CDR3 is TGTGCCAGCAGTTCCGGGAACTCCTACGAGCAGTACTTC. This sequence joins TRBV25-1 and TRBJ2-7, with a possible D match to TRBD2 (5 bases). The CDR3 spans 13 residues. V shed 5 bases and J shed 0 bases, with 8 bases lying between them. Germline V gives CDR1 MGHDK, CDR2 SYGVNS.

This chain uses TRBV27 with TRBJ1-4; the match to TRBD1 covers 7 bases. V lost 6 bases and J lost 2; bases outside the gene matches: 3. The CDR3 extends over 14 amino acids. Germline values: CDR1 MNHEY, CDR2 SMNVEV (reference sequence). The CDR3 protein is CASRTTGTNEKLFF. The CDR3 DNA sequence: TGTGCCAGCAGAACGACAGGGACTAATGAAAAACTGTTTTTT.

The chain is built from TRBV11-3 and TRBJ1-3; 8 bases fit TRBD1. Germline lookup yields CDR1 SGHNT and CDR2 YENEEA. The CDR3 is 16 amino acids. The V segment lost 5 bases and the J segment 2 bases; nucleotides outside the gene matches: 8. The CDR3 coding sequence is TGTGCCAGCAGCCACGGACAGGGAGCGACTGGAAACACCATATATTTT. It specifies CASSHGQGATGNTIYF. Combining the CDR3 with reference TRBV11-3 and TRBJ1-3 gives the whole variable domain EAGVVQSPRYKIIEKKQPVAFWCNPISGHNTLYWYLQNLGQGPELLIRYENEEAVDDSQLPKDRFSAERLKGVDSTLKIQPAELGDSAVYLCASSHGQGATGNTIYFGEGSWLTVV.

The V and J genes are TRBV28 and TRBJ1-4; 8 positions match TRBD1. CDR3 size: 14 residues. The germline V gene has CDR1 MDHEN and CDR2 SYDVKM. J gave up 8 bases and V 10 bases, and 12 bases lay outside the gene matches. The CDR3 nucleotides read TGTGCCAAGTTTCGGACAGGGATTAGCGAAAAACTGTTTTTT. Its protein is CAKFRTGISEKLFF.

This clone appeared once. The rearrangement uses TRBV27 and TRBJ1-5; the D is unclear. The germline V gene has CDR1 MNHEY and CDR2 SMNVEV (reference sequence). V gave up 6 bases and J gave up 0 bases, with 15 bases separating them. The CDR3 spans 16 residues. The CDR3 is CASSLVGGYSNQPQHF. Written as DNA, the CDR3 is TGTGCCAGCAGCCTCGTGGGAGGATATAGCAATCAGCCCCAGCATTTT.

V is TRBV18 and J is TRBJ1-1, with D maybe TRBD1 (5 bases). Trimming pared 3 bases from V and 4 bases from J, leaving 15 bases between. The CDR3 runs 15 residues. The germline V gene encodes CDR1 KGHSH and CDR2 LQKENI. The CDR3 loop is CASSPTSGGVTEAFF. CDR3 nucleotides: TGTGCCAGCTCACCGACATCCGGGGGTGTCACTGAAGCTTTCTTT.

This clone was seen a single time. This chain joins TRBV18 and TRBJ2-3; D call uncertain. Germline CDR1 and CDR2: KGHSH and LQKENI. The CDR3 sequence is 14 residues long. The V end lost 3 bases, the J end lost 0 bases, and 7 bases lay between the germline ends. CDR3 in DNA: TGTGCCAGCTCACCTCCTTTCAGCACAGATACGCAGTATTTT. This sequence encodes CASSPPFSTDTQYF.

The chain links TRBV6-5 to TRBJ2-7, with D tentatively TRBD1 (6 bases). Germline CDR1 reads MNHEY; CDR2 reads SVGAGI. V was shortened by 0 bases and J by 0 bases, with 12 bases between the two germline ends. This CDR3 has 16 amino acids. This chain's CDR3 is CASSYSRQGSSYEQYF. In nucleotides, the CDR3 is TGTGCCAGCAGTTACTCGAGGCAGGGGAGCTCCTACGAGCAGTACTTC.

The chain couples TRBV4-2 to TRBJ2-7, with 8 bases matching TRBD1. V gave up 1 base and J gave up 0 bases; unmatched junction bases: 5. Germline assignment: CDR1 LGHNA and CDR2 YNFKEQ. CDR3 length: 16 residues. The CDR3 DNA reads as TGTGCCAGCAGCCAAGTTACAGGGGGGAGCTCCTACGAGCAGTACTTC. It specifies CASSQVTGGSSYEQYF.

The rearrangement uses TRBV10-3 and TRBJ2-1; 10 positions match TRBD2. Germline trimming cut 2 bases from V and 4 bases from J; bases unmatched to any gene: 2. Germline CDR1 reads ENHRY; CDR2 reads SYGVKD. This CDR3 has 15 residues. CDR3 nucleotides: TGTGCCATCAGTGAGCTAGCGGGGGATTACAATGAGCAGTTCTTC. Translating it yields CAISELAGDYNEQFF.

The V and J genes are TRBV19 and TRBJ1-1; no firm D call. The CDR3 totals 15 residues. V was pared by 1 base and J by 8 bases, with 17 bases between. Germline V gene lookup returns CDR1 LNHDA and CDR2 SQIVND (reference sequence). The CDR3 DNA reads TGTGCCAGTAGTATAGTCCCCGGAGGGCTAGGGGAAGCTTTCTTT. Encoded protein: CASSIVPGGLGEAFF.

The chain couples TRBV2 to TRBJ1-3, with 7 bases identical to TRBD1. V trimming: 2 bases; J trimming: 7 bases; junction bases outside the gene matches: 2. CDR1 is SNHLY and CDR2 is FYNNEI in the germline V gene. This CDR3 is built from 13 residues. The CDR3 region is CASSEQGVNTIYF. CDR3 nucleotides: TGTGCCAGCAGTGAACAGGGGGTGAACACCATATATTTT.

CDR3 sequence (DNA): TGTGCCAGCAGCCAGAGGGGACAGCATAATGAAAAACTGTTTTTT. This codes for CASSQRGQHNEKLFF. The chain links TRBV7-2 to TRBJ1-4; TRBD1 matches at 7 bases. With V trimmed by 5 bases and J by 4 bases, 7 bases remained unmatched. The CDR3 is 15 residues long. From germline, CDR1 is SGHTA and CDR2 FQGNSA. Combining the CDR3 with reference TRBV7-2 and TRBJ1-4 gives the whole variable domain GAGVSQSPSNKVTEKGKDVELRCDPISGHTALYWYRQSLGQGLEFLIYFQGNSAPDKSGLPSDRFSAERTGGSVSTLTIQRTQQEDSAVYLCASSQRGQHNEKLFFGSGTQLSVL.

The chain carries TRBV7-9 and TRBJ2-5; unclear D gene. The CDR3 loop spans 15 amino acids. V was clipped by 5 bases and J by 4 bases, with 17 bases between them. Germline-derived CDR1 and CDR2 are SEHNR and FQNEAQ (reference sequence). The CDR3 nucleotides are TGTGCCAGCAGCCCACCAAGGCAGGCCCCAGAGACCCAGTACTTC. Translated, it gives CASSPPRQAPETQYF.

The chain couples TRBV5-1 to TRBJ2-7, with TRBD1 matching 7 bases. The CDR3 has 14 amino acids. The V gene's germline CDR1 is SGHRS and CDR2 YFSETQ. With V trimmed by 3 bases and J by 3 bases, 6 bases remained unmatched. For the CDR3, the DNA is TGCGCCAGCAGCTCCGGGACAGAGTACTACGAGCAGTACTTC. Its translation: CASSSGTEYYEQYF.

The chain links TRBV6-1 to TRBJ2-2; TRBD1 aligns across 7 bases. Unmatched junction bases numbered 4, after V lost 6 bases and J lost 3 bases. The germline V gene encodes CDR1 MNHNS and CDR2 SASEGT. This CDR3 comprises 14 residues. The CDR3 DNA sequence: TGTGCCAGCAGCCTACAGGGGTACACCGGGGAGCTGTTTTTT. Its translation is CASSLQGYTGELFF.

V usage is TRBV9 and J usage is TRBJ2-7; weak D call: TRBD1 (5 bases). The CDR3 covers 14 residues. V lost 0 bases, J lost 5 bases, and 12 bases lay in between. The germline CDR1 and CDR2 sequences are SGDLS and YYNGEE. CDR3 loop: CASSVGRAMDEQYF. The DNA for the CDR3 is TGTGCCAGCAGCGTAGGCAGGGCTATGGACGAGCAGTACTTC.

The sample holds many counts of this clone. The chain joins TRBV7-9 to TRBJ1-4; 7 nucleotides agree with TRBD1. There are 15 residues in the CDR3. After removal of 4 bases from V and 5 bases from J, the junction contained 7 bases not matched to a gene. Germline V CDR1 and CDR2: SEHNR, FQNEAQ (reference sequence). The CDR3 loop is CASSSRQGDNEKLFF. The CDR3 coding sequence is TGTGCCAGCAGCTCCCGACAGGGCGACAATGAAAAACTGTTTTTT.

V is TRBV7-9 and J is TRBJ1-2, with D possibly matching TRBD1 (6 bases). V lost 5 bases to trimming and J lost 3 bases, with 16 bases between them. Germline V gives CDR1 SEHNR, CDR2 FQNEAQ (reference sequence). CDR3 length: 15 residues. CDR3 protein: CASSLRGGADYGYTF. DNA of the CDR3: TGTGCCAGCAGCCTTCGGGGGGGCGCAGACTATGGCTACACCTTC. Variable domain in full (rest from reference TRBV7-9 and TRBJ1-2): DTGVSQNPRHKITKRGQNVTFRCDPISEHNRLYWYRQTLGQGPEFLTYFQNEAQLEKSRLLSDRFSAERPKGSFSTLEIQRTEQGDSAMYLCASSLRGGADYGYTFGSGTRLTVV.

DNA of the CDR3: TGTGCCAGCAGCTTGGTCGGGACACCTTATCGACAGCCCCAGCATTTT. Its translation is CASSLVGTPYRQPQHF. The J gene is TRBJ1-5, the V gene TRBV5-5; a possible D gene is TRBD1 (6 bases). Trimming removed 0 bases at V and 7 bases at J, with 17 bases between. The CDR3 sequence is 16 residues long. From germline, CDR1 is SGHKS and CDR2 YYEKEE (reference sequence).